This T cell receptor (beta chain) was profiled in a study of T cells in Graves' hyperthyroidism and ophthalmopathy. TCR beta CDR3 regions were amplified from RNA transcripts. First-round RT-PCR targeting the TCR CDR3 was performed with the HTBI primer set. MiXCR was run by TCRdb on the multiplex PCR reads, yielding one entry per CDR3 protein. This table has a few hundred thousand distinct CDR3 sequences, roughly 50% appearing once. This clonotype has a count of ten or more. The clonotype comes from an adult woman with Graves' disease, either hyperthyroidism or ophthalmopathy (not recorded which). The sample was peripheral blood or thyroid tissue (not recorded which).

The CDR3 loop is CATSGSREQYF. CDR3 DNA: TGTGCCACCAGCGGATCCCGCGAGCAGTACTTC. The chain employs TRBV24-1 and TRBJ2-7; D remains ambiguous. Germline V gene data show CDR1 as KGHDR and CDR2 as SFDVKD. The CDR3 runs 11 residues. Trimming shortened V by 7 bases and J by 6 bases, and 9 bases separated the two germline ends.